These 30 T cell receptor beta chains were sequenced from one sample in a study of cytomegalovirus exposure and HLA in healthy donors (dated by TCRdb to the late 2010s). Library preparation used the immunoSEQ multiplex PCR assay. The multiplex PCR relied on a mix of 60 forward primers for TCR Vbeta segments and 13 reverse primers for TCR Jbeta segments. In TCRdb, the immuneACCESS table is reduced to in-frame sequences with V and J assigned. These tables do not hold every clone; where another copy was compared, an unresolved V gene accounts for under half, and the others remain unexplained. Present in this sample are 110,000 to 150,000 clones, about 76% of which were seen just once. Approximately 4% of the sample is in the top ten clones. Source material: PBMCs. The receptors were sampled from a man aged 18 to 30 in good health and CMV-seronegative.

The chain links TRBV5-4 to TRBJ1-1; D not resolved. Trimming removed 0 bases at V and 8 bases at J, with 8 bases between. Looked up from germline, CDR1 is SGHNT and CDR2 is YYREEE (reference sequence). This CDR3 has 12 amino acids. The CDR3 DNA sequence: TGTGCCAGCAGCTTGGTCGGGATCGAAGCTTTCTTT. Its translation is CASSLVGIEAFF. The entire variable domain, with the rest obtained from reference TRBV5-4 and TRBJ1-1, is as follows: ETGVTQSPTHLIKTRGQQVTLRCSSQSGHNTVSWYQQALGQGPQFIFQYYREEENGRGNFPPRFSGLQFPNYSSELNVNALELDDSALYLCASSLVGIEAFFGQGTRLTVV.

This clone showed up just a few times. The chain uses TRBV14 and TRBJ2-1; the match to TRBD2 covers 9 bases. CDR1 is SGHDN and CDR2 is FVKESK in the germline V gene. CDR3 length equals 15 residues. V lost 6 bases and J lost 4; bases outside the gene matches: 7. The CDR3 DNA reads TGTGCCAGCAGAGCCGAAGCGGGGGGTTACAATGAGCAGTTCTTC. It translates to CASRAEAGGYNEQFF.

The J gene is TRBJ1-1, the V gene TRBV4-1, with 9 bases lining up with TRBD1. The CDR3 is made up of 15 amino acids. Germline lookup yields CDR1 MGHRA and CDR2 YSYEKL. V lost 2 bases and J lost 1; bases outside the gene matches: 2. The CDR3: CASSQMGQGNTEAFF. The CDR3 bases are TGCGCCAGCAGCCAAATGGGACAGGGGAACACTGAAGCTTTCTTT.

The chain employs TRBV4-1 and TRBJ2-5; 9 bases align to TRBD1. Near its end, the DNA agrees better with TRBJ2-7, so the J call may be wrong. The CDR3 sequence is 16 residues long. The germline gives CDR1 MGHRA, CDR2 YSYEKL. CDR3 coding DNA: TGCGCCAGCAGCCAAGGACAGGGGGAACCCCCCTACGAGCAGTACTTC. Its translation is CASSQGQGEPPYEQYF.

The J gene is TRBJ2-7, the V gene TRBV11-2, with a possible D match to TRBD2 (5 bases). The CDR3 consists of 18 residues. V dropped 0 bases and J dropped 0 bases, with 18 bases sitting between them. The V gene's germline CDR1 is SGHAT and CDR2 FQNNGV. CDR3 sequence (DNA): TGTGCCAGCAGCTTAGATGCACCCAGGACTCCGTACTCCTACGAGCAGTACTTC. This gives the protein CASSLDAPRTPYSYEQYF.

This clone has only a few counts. A much larger clone differs from this one at a single base, so this may be a read error. This sequence joins TRBV6-1 and TRBJ1-1; 9 bases align to TRBD1. The ends lost 5 bases at V and 6 bases at J; junction bases unmatched: 10. Germline CDR1 is MNHNS and CDR2 is SASEGT. The CDR3 loop spans 15 amino acids. The CDR3, as DNA: TGTGCCAGCAGTACGGGACAGGGACTTGCGTCTGAAGCTTTCTTT. This sequence encodes CASSTGQGLASEAFF.

This rearrangement joins TRBV7-8 to TRBJ2-7; 12 bases map to TRBD2. The J segment lost 0 bases and the V segment lost 5 bases, leaving 5 bases of the junction unmatched. The CDR3 covers 16 residues. In germline, CDR1 is SGHVS, CDR2 FQNEAQ. The CDR3 loop reads CASSTGLAGTSYEQYF. CDR3 nucleotides: TGTGCCAGCAGCACAGGACTAGCGGGGACCTCCTACGAGCAGTACTTC.

V is TRBV7-2 and J is TRBJ2-3; possibly TRBD1 for D (5 bases). The CDR3 spans 15 residues. Trimming took 1 base from V and 0 from J, leaving 8 bases between them. In germline, CDR1 is SGHTA, CDR2 FQGNSA. CDR3 loop: CASSLGGRSTDTQYF. The CDR3 DNA follows: TGTGCCAGCAGCTTAGGGGGCAGAAGCACAGATACGCAGTATTTT.

The chain joins TRBV6-1 to TRBJ2-2; TRBD1 aligns across 11 bases. Trimming at V came to 8 bases and at J to 5 bases, leaving 4 bases not matched to a gene. From germline, CDR1 is MNHNS and CDR2 SASEGT. The CDR3 spans 14 residues. The CDR3 reads CASGQGARTGELFF. CDR3 sequence (DNA): TGTGCCAGCGGACAGGGGGCGCGTACCGGGGAGCTGTTTTTT.

The chain employs TRBV5-8 and TRBJ2-5; possibly TRBD1 for D (6 bases). In germline, CDR1 is SGHTS, CDR2 YDEGEE. Trimming stripped 6 bases from V and 5 bases from J, with 11 bases between. The CDR3 extends over 12 amino acids. The DNA of the CDR3 is TGTGCCAGCAAGGGGGTTGGGGAGACCCAGTACTTC. Translating it yields CASKGVGETQYF.

CDR3 in DNA: TGTGCCAGCAGCTCGGCTAATGAAAAACTGTTTTTT. Translating gives CASSSANEKLFF. The V and J genes are TRBV7-8 and TRBJ1-4; no reliable D call. Trimming left V 4 bases short and J 3 bases short, with 3 bases between. CDR1 and CDR2 (germline): SGHVS, FQNEAQ. This CDR3 region has 12 residues.

As concerns this clone: The junction shows a germline mismatch at one end, possibly a read error. The chain has TRBV29-1 and TRBJ1-1; tentatively, D is TRBD1 (6 bases). Germline CDR1 SQVTM, CDR2 ANQGSEA. The CDR3 length is 11 residues. CDR3 region: CIVGQDRRQSF. CDR3 nucleotide sequence: TGCATCGTGGGACAAGATCGGCGCCAGTCGTTT.

The J gene is TRBJ1-1, the V gene TRBV18, with 11 bases identical to TRBD1. This CDR3 is built from 16 residues. V lost 3 bases to trimming and J lost 4 bases; unmatched junction nucleotides: 7. The germline V gene has CDR1 KGHSH and CDR2 LQKENI. The CDR3 DNA sequence: TGTGCCAGCTCACCGGACAGGGGGCTAATGGGCACTGAAGCTTTCTTT. Translating it yields CASSPDRGLMGTEAFF.

V and J are TRBV18 and TRBJ1-4; D is possibly TRBD1 (6 bases). V was pared by 0 bases and J by 7 bases, with 12 bases between. This CDR3 region has 15 residues. The germline CDR1 and CDR2 sequences are KGHSH and LQKENI. CDR3 residues: CASSPPQGMSEKLFF. The CDR3 coding sequence is TGTGCCAGCTCACCACCGCAGGGGATGAGTGAAAAACTGTTTTTT.

This clone was picked up a small number of times. The V call is TRBV11-2, the J call TRBJ2-7; D might be TRBD2 (6 bases). Germline assignment: CDR1 SGHAT and CDR2 FQNNGV. The germline V and J ends were trimmed by 2 bases and 4 bases, with 15 bases remaining between them. This CDR3 contains 15 residues. CDR3 sequence: CASSLSRDSFYEQYF. In nucleotides, the CDR3 is TGTGCCAGCAGCTTATCTAGGGACTCCTTTTACGAGCAGTACTTC.

The chain uses TRBV28 and TRBJ1-3; TRBD1 matches at 8 bases. The J segment lost 0 bases and the V segment lost 5 bases, leaving 18 bases of the junction unmatched. CDR1 and CDR2 (germline): MDHEN, SYDVKM. The CDR3 extends over 20 amino acids. Written as DNA, the CDR3 is TGTGCCAGCAGTCTACACCCTGGACAGGGAACCCTGAGCTCTGGAAACACCATATATTTT. Amino acid sequence: CASSLHPGQGTLSSGNTIYF.

The gene calls are TRBV6-4 and TRBJ2-3, with 9 positions matching TRBD2. This CDR3 is 15 amino acids long. The V segment lost 2 bases and the J segment 6 bases; nucleotides outside the gene matches: 6. Looked up from germline, CDR1 is MRHNA and CDR2 is SNTAGT. CDR3 in amino acids: CASSDTSGGSDTQYF. In DNA, the CDR3 is TGTGCCAGCAGTGACACGAGCGGGGGGTCGGATACGCAGTATTTT.

J is TRBJ2-1 and V is TRBV6-5, with TRBD2 identical over 12 bases. There are 16 residues in the CDR3. CDR1 and CDR2 (germline): MNHEY, SVGAGI. V dropped 0 bases and J dropped 7; count of bases not matched to a gene: 4. The CDR3 DNA sequence: TGTGCCAGCAGTTACTCGACTAGCGGGAGTAAAAATGAGCAGTTCTTC. This encodes CASSYSTSGSKNEQFF.

This clone occurred a few times. V usage is TRBV4-2 and J usage is TRBJ2-7, with 8 bases identical to TRBD1. This CDR3 contains 14 residues. The V segment lost 4 bases and the J segment 7 bases; nucleotides outside the gene matches: 9. The V gene's germline CDR1 is LGHNA and CDR2 YNFKEQ. The DNA of the CDR3 is TGTGCCAGCAGCCTGGACAGGGCTACGTCAGAGCAGTACTTC. Protein sequence: CASSLDRATSEQYF.

The chain couples TRBV5-4 to TRBJ1-4; D may be TRBD1 (6 bases). The germline CDR1 and CDR2 sequences are SGHNT and YYREEE (reference sequence). The CDR3 length is 14 residues. Between the trimmed V and J ends, which lost 5 bases and 3 bases, there was a span of 11 bases. The chain's CDR3 is CASRLQGPNEKLFF. CDR3 bases: TGTGCCAGCAGGTTACAGGGCCCTAATGAAAAACTGTTTTTT. Drawing the rest from reference TRBV5-4 and TRBJ1-4, the complete variable domain is ETGVTQSPTHLIKTRGQQVTLRCSSQSGHNTVSWYQQALGQGPQFIFQYYREEENGRGNFPPRFSGLQFPNYSSELNVNALELDDSALYLCASRLQGPNEKLFFGSGTQLSVL.

This clone turned up a few times. The chain employs TRBV2 and TRBJ2-5; D perhaps matches TRBD1 (6 bases). The CDR3 runs to 13 residues. V was pared by 4 bases and J by 2 bases, with 8 bases between. Germline-derived CDR1 and CDR2 are SNHLY and FYNNEI. As DNA, the CDR3 is TGTGCCAGCAGTGTGGACAGACAAGAGACCCAGTACTTC. This sequence encodes CASSVDRQETQYF.

This chain uses TRBV7-9 with TRBJ2-2; TRBD1 matches at 7 bases. The CDR3 has 16 residues. The germline V gene encodes CDR1 SEHNR and CDR2 FQNEAQ (reference sequence). The trim removed 4 bases at V and 1 base at J, leaving 6 bases unmatched. This CDR3 is CASSSLQGLNTGELFF. CDR3 nucleotide sequence: TGTGCCAGCAGCTCCTTACAGGGGTTGAACACCGGGGAGCTGTTTTTT.

This chain links TRBV28 with TRBJ2-5; 7 bases are a match to TRBD1. CDR1 MDHEN and CDR2 SYDVKM come from the germline V gene. The CDR3 covers 16 residues. The ends lost 4 bases at V and 2 bases at J; junction bases unmatched: 10. The DNA of the CDR3 is TGTGCCAGCAGTTCAACGGGACAGTGGGATCAAGAGACCCAGTACTTC. Encoded protein: CASSSTGQWDQETQYF.

The V gene is TRBV6-1, the J gene TRBJ2-7, with 8 nucleotides matching TRBD1. The CDR3 contains 14 residues. In germline, CDR1 is MNHNS, CDR2 SASEGT. The V gene end was trimmed by 8 bases and the J gene end by 2 bases; junction bases not matched to a gene: 8. As DNA, the CDR3 is TGTGCCAGCGGGGACAGGCGGGAACCCTACGAGCAGTACTTC. This translates into CASGDRREPYEQYF.

The V and J genes are TRBV5-4 and TRBJ1-3, with D perhaps TRBD1 (5 bases). Germline CDR1 SGHNT, CDR2 YYREEE (reference sequence). The CDR3 runs to 17 residues. The V end lost 0 bases, the J end lost 0 bases, and 13 bases lay between the germline ends. CDR3 protein: CASSLGGAASSGNTIYF. The CDR3 nucleotides read TGTGCCAGCAGCTTGGGCGGGGCCGCTAGCTCTGGAAACACCATATATTTT.

V is TRBV7-7 and J is TRBJ2-7; 9 nucleotides align to TRBD1. Per germline, CDR1 SSHAT and CDR2 FNYEAQ (reference sequence). The J segment lost 4 bases and the V segment lost 5 bases, leaving 9 bases of the junction unmatched. This CDR3 has 15 amino acids. This CDR3 reads CASSPGGTGTYEQYF. In nucleotides, the CDR3 is TGTGCCAGCAGCCCGGGTGGGACAGGGACGTACGAGCAGTACTTC.

The genes are TRBV7-6 and TRBJ2-3; 11 bases match TRBD2. The length of the CDR3 is 21 residues. Germline CDR1 and CDR2: SGHVS and FNYEAQ. After removal of 4 bases from V and 4 bases from J, the junction contained 22 bases not matched to a gene. CDR3 bases: TGTGCCAGCAGCTCGAGACTAGCGGGATCTACATTTTTCGGCCGGGCAGATACGCAGTATTTT. Protein product: CASSSRLAGSTFFGRADTQYF.

This clone was picked up a small number of times. The rearrangement joins TRBV5-6 to TRBJ2-1; 9 bases align to TRBD1. The CDR3 loop spans 13 amino acids. Germline lookup yields CDR1 SGHDT and CDR2 YYEEEE. J lost 6 bases, V lost 4 bases, and 2 bases had no gene match. In nucleotides, the CDR3 is TGTGCCAGCAGCATGGACAGGGGCAATGAGCAGTTCTTC. Translating gives CASSMDRGNEQFF.

This chain links TRBV6-1 with TRBJ2-3, with 10 bases that match TRBD2. The CDR3 is made up of 15 amino acids. CDR1 MNHNS and CDR2 SASEGT come from the germline V gene. V was pared by 7 bases and J by 2 bases, with 6 bases of the junction left unmatched. For the CDR3, the DNA is TGTGCCAGCATATGGACTAGCGGTCTCACAGATACGCAGTATTTT. Residues: CASIWTSGLTDTQYF.

Written as DNA, the CDR3 is TGTGCCAGCAGCTTAAGGCGAGGACAGCCAGATACGCAGTATTTT. Amino acids: CASSLRRGQPDTQYF. V is TRBV7-9 and J is TRBJ2-3, with TRBD1 as a possible D gene (6 bases). This CDR3 comprises 15 residues. V dropped 2 bases and J dropped 4 bases, with 13 bases sitting between them. Germline values: CDR1 SEHNR, CDR2 FQNEAQ (reference sequence).